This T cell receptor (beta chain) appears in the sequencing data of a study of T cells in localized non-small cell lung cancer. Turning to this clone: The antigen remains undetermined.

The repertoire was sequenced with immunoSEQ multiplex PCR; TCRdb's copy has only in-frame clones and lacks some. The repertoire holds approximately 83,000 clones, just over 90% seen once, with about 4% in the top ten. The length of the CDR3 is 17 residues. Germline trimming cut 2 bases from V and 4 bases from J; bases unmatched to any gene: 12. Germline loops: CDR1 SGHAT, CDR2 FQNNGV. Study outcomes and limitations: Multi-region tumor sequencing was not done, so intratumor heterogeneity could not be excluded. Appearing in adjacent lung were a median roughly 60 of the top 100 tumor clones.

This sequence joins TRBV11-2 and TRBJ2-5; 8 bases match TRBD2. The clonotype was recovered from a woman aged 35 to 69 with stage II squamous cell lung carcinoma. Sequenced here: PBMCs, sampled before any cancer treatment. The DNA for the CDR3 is TGTGCCAGCAGCTTAACCGGACCGGGAGGGCCAAGAGAGACCCAGTACTTC. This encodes CASSLTGPGGPRETQYF.